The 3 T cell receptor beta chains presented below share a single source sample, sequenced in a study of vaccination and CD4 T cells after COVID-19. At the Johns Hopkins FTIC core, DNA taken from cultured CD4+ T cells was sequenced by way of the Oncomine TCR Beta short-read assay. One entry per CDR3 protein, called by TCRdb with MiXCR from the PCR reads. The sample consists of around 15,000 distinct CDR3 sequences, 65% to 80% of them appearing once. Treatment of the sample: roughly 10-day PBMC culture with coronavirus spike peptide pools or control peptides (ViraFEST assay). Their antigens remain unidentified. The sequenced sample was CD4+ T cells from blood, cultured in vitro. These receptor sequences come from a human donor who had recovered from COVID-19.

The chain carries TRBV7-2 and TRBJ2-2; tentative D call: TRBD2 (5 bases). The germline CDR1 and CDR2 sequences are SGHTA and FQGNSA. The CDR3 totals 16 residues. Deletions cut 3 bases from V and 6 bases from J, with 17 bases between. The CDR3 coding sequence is TGTGCCAGCAGCTTGCTCGGCGGGTCGGCACCCGGGGAGCTGTTTTTT. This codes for CASSLLGGSAPGELFF.

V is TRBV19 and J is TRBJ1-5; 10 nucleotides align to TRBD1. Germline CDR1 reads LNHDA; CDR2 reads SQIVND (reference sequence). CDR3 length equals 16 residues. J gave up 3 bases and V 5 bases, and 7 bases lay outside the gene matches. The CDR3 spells CASSLPGQGFNQPQHF. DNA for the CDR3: TGTGCCAGTAGTCTTCCGGGACAGGGGTTCAATCAGCCCCAGCATTTT.

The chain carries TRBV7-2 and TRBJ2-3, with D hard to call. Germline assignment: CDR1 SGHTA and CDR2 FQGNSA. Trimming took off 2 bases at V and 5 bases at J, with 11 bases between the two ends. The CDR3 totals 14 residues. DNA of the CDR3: TGTGCCAGCAGCTTATATTTCGGTGAAGATACGCAGTATTTT. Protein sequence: CASSLYFGEDTQYF.